One and the same sample provided the 8 T cell receptor beta chains below, sequenced in a study of PD-L1 blockade in urothelial cancer listed by TCRdb under 2017. The library came from the immunoSEQ multiplex PCR assay. The clones in this table, taken by TCRdb from immuneACCESS, are in-frame only. Not every clone is retained; where verified, under half of the shortfall comes from an unresolved V gene, and the cause of the rest is unknown. This sample comprises some 120,000 clones, roughly 90% of them detected only once. The ten largest clonotypes hold roughly 1.7% of the sample. The sample's time point label is to be understood as: peripheral blood 6 weeks after treatment start. The sample consisted of PBMCs, taken around atezolizumab (anti-PD-L1) treatment. These TCRs come from a man in his 60s with urothelial cancer.

In this sample, this clone turned up once. The chain couples TRBV28 to TRBJ1-4; 8 bases match TRBD1. Looked up from germline, CDR1 is MDHEN and CDR2 is SYDVKM. CDR3 length: 14 amino acids. J was trimmed by 6 bases and V by 4 bases; bases with no gene match: 4. The CDR3 DNA reads TGTGCCAGCAGTTCCAGGGGGCTGGATGAAAAACTGTTTTTT. Its translation is CASSSRGLDEKLFF.

The rearrangement links TRBV13 to TRBJ2-7; 7 positions match TRBD1. Germline trimming cut 2 bases from V and 1 base from J; bases unmatched to any gene: 8. Per germline, CDR1 PRHDT and CDR2 FYEKMQ (reference sequence). The CDR3 is 16 residues long. In DNA, the CDR3 is TGTGCCAGCAGCTTACGCGACAGGGCTCATTCCTACGAGCAGTACTTC. Its translation is CASSLRDRAHSYEQYF.

The CDR3 here is CAWSVGLLGEQYF. Here the CDR3 DNA reads TGTGCCTGGAGTGTGGGACTGCTGGGGGAGCAGTACTTC. The chain has TRBV30 and TRBJ2-7; D possibly corresponds to TRBD2 (6 bases). The V gene's germline CDR1 is GTSNPN and CDR2 SVGIG (reference sequence). The CDR3 is made up of 13 amino acids. Deletions cut 0 bases from V and 7 bases from J, with 13 bases between.

This chain connects TRBV5-1 to TRBJ1-2; D is ambiguous. Germline lookup yields CDR1 SGHRS and CDR2 YFSETQ. This CDR3 region has 13 residues. Trimming took off 0 bases at V and 10 bases at J, with 13 bases between the two ends. CDR3 in amino acids: CASSLAGYTPYTF. For the CDR3, the DNA is TGCGCCAGCAGCTTGGCGGGGTATACCCCCTACACCTTC. Full variable domain (rest looked up from reference TRBV5-1 and TRBJ1-2): KAGVTQTPRYLIKTRGQQVTLSCSPISGHRSVSWYQQTPGQGLQFLFEYFSETQRNKGNFPGRFSGRQFSNSRSEMNVSTLELGDSALYLCASSLAGYTPYTFGSGTRLTVV.

The DNA of the CDR3 is TGTGCCAGCACCGTAGCGGGGGGCTACAATGAGCAGTTCTTC. It encodes CASTVAGGYNEQFF. The chain uses TRBV6-1 and TRBJ2-1; 10 nucleotides agree with TRBD2. Per the germline V gene, CDR1 is MNHNS and CDR2 is SASEGT. This CDR3 comprises 14 residues. With V trimmed by 7 bases and J by 3 bases, 3 bases remained unmatched.

V and J are TRBV6-5 and TRBJ2-7; D remains ambiguous. The CDR3 covers 14 residues. Germline V CDR1 and CDR2: MNHEY, SVGAGI. The V and J ends lost 3 bases and 0 bases respectively, with 9 bases between them. CDR3 DNA: TGTGCCAGCAGTTATTTTGGCAGCTCCTACGAGCAGTACTTC. It codes for CASSYFGSSYEQYF.

V and J are TRBV29-1 and TRBJ2-7; D gene uncertain. Germline values: CDR1 SQVTM, CDR2 ANQGSEA. The CDR3 extends over 11 amino acids. V lost 5 bases to trimming and J lost 4 bases, with 9 bases between them. The CDR3 bases are TGCAGCGTTATCAGTGAATACGAGCAGTACTTC. Its protein is CSVISEYEQYF.

The V call is TRBV10-3, the J call TRBJ2-5; 9 nucleotides line up with TRBD1. Germline loops: CDR1 ENHRY, CDR2 SYGVKD. The CDR3 contains 14 residues. V shed 4 bases, J shed 5 bases, and the junction held 5 bases outside the gene matches. The CDR3 DNA reads as TGTGCCATCAGTGGTGGACAGGGGTGGGAGACCCAGTACTTC. Amino acids: CAISGGQGWETQYF.